This TCR beta chain was identified in a study of T cell repertoires in cytomegalovirus infection. This CDR3 region has 17 residues. The V end lost 4 bases, the J end lost 0 bases, and 16 bases lay between the germline ends. Germline V gene lookup returns CDR1 SNHLY and CDR2 FYNNEI. TCRdb processed the reads anew with MiXCR; each CDR3 protein has one entry. The sample lists around 740,000 distinct CDR3 sequences, less than 40% occurring once. This TCR was recovered from a human donor in good health (CMV status not recorded). Some clones in this sample may be carry-over from other donors' samples. Sequencing used PBMCs. The genes are TRBV2 and TRBJ2-1, with a tentative D call TRBD2 (6 bases). CDR3 in DNA: TGTGCCAGCAGTGGTCCAGGAGGGGTCGGCTCCTACAATGAGCAGTTCTTC. Translation: CASSGPGGVGSYNEQFF.